What follows describes a single T cell receptor (beta chain). This CDR3 comprises 13 residues. Germline V gene sequence: CDR1 ENHRY, CDR2 SYGVKD. V was trimmed by 10 bases and J by 7 bases, leaving 14 bases between them. The data belong to a study of blood T cell repertoires in COVID-19. Participants' own reports of clinical history determined their cohort assignment. This table comes from immunoSEQ multiplex PCR, and its TCRdb copy is limited to in-frame clones, with some not included. The data contain about 220,000 clones, 80% to 90% of them singletons. The gene calls are TRBV10-3 and TRBJ1-6; D not resolved. The specimen was PBMCs or T cells enriched from blood (not recorded which). This TCR was sampled from a woman aged 18-29 years in a cohort exposed to, infected with or recovered from COVID-19 (not recorded which). CDR3 sequence: CATHSRENSPLHF. DNA for the CDR3: TGTGCCACTCATTCCCGGGAGAATTCACCCCTCCACTTT.